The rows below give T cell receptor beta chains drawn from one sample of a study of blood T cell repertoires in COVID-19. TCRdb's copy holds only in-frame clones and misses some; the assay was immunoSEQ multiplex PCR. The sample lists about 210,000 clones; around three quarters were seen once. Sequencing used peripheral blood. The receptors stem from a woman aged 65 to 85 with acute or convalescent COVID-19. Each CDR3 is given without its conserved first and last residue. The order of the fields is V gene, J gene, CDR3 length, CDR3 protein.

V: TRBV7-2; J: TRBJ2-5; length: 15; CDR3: ASSRTPGTSLKETQY
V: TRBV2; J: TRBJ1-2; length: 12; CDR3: ASRSQGAGYGYT
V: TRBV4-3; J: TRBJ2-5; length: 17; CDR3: ASSQDLLLRPREEETQY
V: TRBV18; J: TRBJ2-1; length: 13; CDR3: ASSPGTGQQNEQF
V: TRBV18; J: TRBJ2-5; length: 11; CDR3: ASSLTGKETQY
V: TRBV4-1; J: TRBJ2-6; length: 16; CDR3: ASSQDDGVGAGANVLT
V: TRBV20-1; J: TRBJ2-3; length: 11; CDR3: SASFGGADTQY
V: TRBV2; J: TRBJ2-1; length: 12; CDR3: AIRELAGGYEQF
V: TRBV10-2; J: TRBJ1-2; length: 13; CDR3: ASRAQTGSNYGYT
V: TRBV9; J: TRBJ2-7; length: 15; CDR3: ASSVGWVGAGPYEQY
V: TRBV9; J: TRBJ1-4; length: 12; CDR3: ASSVGEGYEKLF
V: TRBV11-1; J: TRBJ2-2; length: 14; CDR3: ASSPTGTGRSGELF
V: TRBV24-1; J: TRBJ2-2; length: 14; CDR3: ATSDPTVTNTGELF
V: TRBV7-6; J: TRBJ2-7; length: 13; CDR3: ASSPKTGLSYEQY
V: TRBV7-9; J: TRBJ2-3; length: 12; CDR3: ASSSDRDTDTQY
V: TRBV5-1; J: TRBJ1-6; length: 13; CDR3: ASSLNSGDNSPLH
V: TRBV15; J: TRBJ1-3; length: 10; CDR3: ATSRLNAGTD
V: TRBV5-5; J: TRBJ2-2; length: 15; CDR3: ASSLRGTSRNTGELF
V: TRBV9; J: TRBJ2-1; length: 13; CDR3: ASSVLTGSYNEQF